The present entry profiles one T cell receptor (beta chain) with its context. Clones were read by immunoSEQ multiplex PCR, and TCRdb kept only the in-frame ones, dropping some. Here the sample spans 25,000 to 35,000 clones, about 80% being singletons. This record comes from a study of blood T cell repertoires in COVID-19. Across the study: Specimens from acute and convalescent COVID-19 originated in the United States, Italy and Spain. T cells, B-cell-depleted T cells, or PBMCs provided the cDNA or gDNA that served as material.

Germline V gene data show CDR1 as ENHRY and CDR2 as SYGVKD. V lost 2 bases to trimming and J lost 4 bases, with 3 bases between them. CDR3 size: 12 residues. This clonotype was obtained from a woman in her 70s with acute or convalescent COVID-19. V and J are TRBV10-3 and TRBJ1-5; no firm D call. The sequenced sample was peripheral blood. The CDR3 DNA sequence: TGTGCCATCAGTGAGCCGAATCAGCCCCAGCATTTT. It yields the protein CAISEPNQPQHF.